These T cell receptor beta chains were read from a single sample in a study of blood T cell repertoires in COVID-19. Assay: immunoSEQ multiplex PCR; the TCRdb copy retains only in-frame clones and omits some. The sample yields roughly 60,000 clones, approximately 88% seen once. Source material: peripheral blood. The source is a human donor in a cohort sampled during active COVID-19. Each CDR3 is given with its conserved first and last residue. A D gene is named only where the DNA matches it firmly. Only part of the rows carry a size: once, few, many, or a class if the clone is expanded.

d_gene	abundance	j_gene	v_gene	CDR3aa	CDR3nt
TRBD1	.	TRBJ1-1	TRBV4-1	CASSQVATGKMNTEAFF	TGCGCCAGCAGCCAAGTGGCGACAGGGAAAATGAACACTGAAGCTTTCTTT
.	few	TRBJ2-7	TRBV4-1	CASSQDRGAYEQYF	TGCGCCAGCAGCCAAGACAGGGGCGCCTACGAGCAGTACTTC
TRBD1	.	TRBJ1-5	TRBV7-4	CASSKGQGDREQYQPQHF	TGTGCCAGCAGCAAAGGACAGGGGGATAGGGAGCAATATCAGCCCCAGCATTTT
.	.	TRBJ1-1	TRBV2	CATTAGTEAFF	TGTGCCACCACAGCTGGGACTGAAGCTTTCTTT
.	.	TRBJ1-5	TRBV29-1	CSGGTGGEGNQPQHF	TGCAGCGGCGGCACGGGGGGGGAGGGTAATCAGCCCCAGCATTTT
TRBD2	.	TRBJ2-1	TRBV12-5	CASGLGTRYEQFF	TGTGCTAGTGGTTTGGGGACTAGGTATGAGCAGTTCTTC
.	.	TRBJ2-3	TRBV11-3	CASSSGGAEPTDTQYF	TGTGCCAGCTCCTCGGGCGGGGCGGAACCCACAGATACGCAGTATTTT
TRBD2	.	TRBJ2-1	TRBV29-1	CSVSGLAENYNEQFF	TGCAGCGTTTCCGGACTAGCGGAGAACTACAATGAGCAGTTCTTC
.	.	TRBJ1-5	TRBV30	CAWGLFNNQPQHF	TGTGCCTGGGGATTGTTTAACAATCAGCCCCAGCATTTT
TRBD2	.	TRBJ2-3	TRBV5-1	CASSLRTSGRIADTQYF	TGCGCCAGCAGCTTGAGGACTAGCGGGAGGATTGCAGATACGCAGTATTTT
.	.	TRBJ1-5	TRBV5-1	CASSPTSGGNQPQHF	TGCGCCAGCAGCCCTACGAGTGGGGGGAATCAGCCCCAGCATTTT
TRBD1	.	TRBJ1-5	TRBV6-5	CATQMTGAGNQPQHF	TGTGCCACGCAAATGACAGGGGCGGGCAATCAGCCCCAGCATTTT
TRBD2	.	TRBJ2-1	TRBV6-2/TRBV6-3	CASSRGGGPLYNEQFF	TGTGCCAGCAGCCGCGGGGGAGGGCCCCTCTACAATGAGCAGTTCTTC
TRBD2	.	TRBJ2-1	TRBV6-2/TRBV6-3	CASSYSTRGKNNEQFF	TGTGCCAGCAGTTACTCAACGCGGGGGAAGAACAATGAGCAGTTCTTC
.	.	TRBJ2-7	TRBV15	CATSRGWGDYEQYF	TGTGCCACCAGCAGGGGGTGGGGGGACTACGAGCAGTACTTC
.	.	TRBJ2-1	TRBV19	CASSIGVRTGLTNEQFF	TGTGCCAGTAGTATAGGAGTTCGGACAGGACTAACCAATGAGCAGTTCTTC
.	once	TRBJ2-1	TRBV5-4	CASSPYLDEQFF	TGTGCCAGCAGCCCCTATTTGGATGAGCAGTTCTTC